The subject of this entry is one T cell receptor (beta chain). Repertoires were generated with immunoSEQ multiplex PCR, while TCRdb's copy carries only in-frame clones and drops some. The data contain more than 30,000 clones, about 87% of them singletons. These data are taken from a study of T cell changes during pregnancy in multiple sclerosis. The CDR3 extends over 14 amino acids. V dropped 4 bases and J dropped 5; count of bases not matched to a gene: 4. Looked up from germline, CDR1 is SGHKS and CDR2 is YYEKEE (reference sequence). This clonotype originated in a female donor with multiple sclerosis, enrolled in a pregnancy study. The rearrangement joins TRBV5-5 to TRBJ1-5, with 9 bases identical to TRBD1. Specimen: CD4+ T cells from peripheral blood mononuclear cells, collected before pregnancy. CDR3 sequence (DNA): TGTGCCAGCAGCCGGGACAGGGTGGATCAGCCCCAGCATTTT. As protein: CASSRDRVDQPQHF.